The entry that follows covers one T cell receptor (beta chain) sequence. Its specificity is unknown. At cycle 4 day 1, cycle 7 day 1, and baseline, blood was sampled. The data stem from a study of OX40 agonist ivuxolimab in advanced cancers. At the level of the study: Subjects had a mean age of roughly 60 years, with a range of roughly 23 to 80; almost 85% were male.

Germline V gene data show CDR1 as LNHNV and CDR2 as YYDKDF (reference sequence). CDR3 length: 17 residues. Trimming removed 0 bases from V and 6 bases from J; junction bases left unmatched: 11. The assay was immunoSEQ multiplex PCR, and TCRdb's table has in-frame clones only and misses some. The sample holds 55,000 to 90,000 clones, more than 75% seen once. Study observations and caveats: Clonal expansion was seen in CD4+ and CD8+ blood T cells by week 6 at 0.1 to 3.0 mg/kg.

Specimen: CD4+ or CD8+ T cells sorted from blood, collected in a trial of the OX40 agonist ivuxolimab. This receptor was taken from an adult with an advanced solid tumor such as melanoma, head and neck, liver or kidney cancer. This chain links TRBV15 with TRBJ1-5, with 7 bases matching TRBD1. The CDR3 sequence: CATSRDRGRGIVQPQHF. CDR3 DNA sequence: TGTGCCACCAGCAGAGATCGCGGCAGGGGGATTGTTCAGCCCCAGCATTTT.